Following are 18 T cell receptor beta chains from one sample sequenced in a study of cytomegalovirus exposure and HLA in healthy donors. The PCR was carried out with 60 Vbeta primers and 13 Jbeta primers. Clones were read by immunoSEQ multiplex PCR, and TCRdb kept only the in-frame ones, dropping some. Among some 170,000 clones listed, more than 65% were seen once. Input material: PBMCs. Receptors originate from a woman in her 30s in good health and CMV-seronegative.

The gene calls are TRBV2 and TRBJ1-2; D unclear. The V end was cut by 1 base, the J end by 1 base, with 13 bases between. The V gene's germline CDR1 is SNHLY and CDR2 FYNNEI. The CDR3 loop spans 16 amino acids. The CDR3 is CASSEGAWQLNYGYTF. The CDR3 nucleotides read TGTGCCAGCAGTGAAGGGGCATGGCAGCTTAACTATGGCTACACCTTC.

The chain is built from TRBV5-1 and TRBJ2-5; D is uncertain. This CDR3 has 12 amino acids. V lost 5 bases and J 2 bases, leaving 7 bases between the germline ends. CDR1 is SGHRS and CDR2 is YFSETQ in the germline V gene. CDR3: CASRRQQETQYF. CDR3 DNA: TGCGCCAGCAGGCGGCAGCAAGAGACCCAGTACTTC. Based on the CDR3 plus reference TRBV5-1 and TRBJ2-5, the full variable domain is KAGVTQTPRYLIKTRGQQVTLSCSPISGHRSVSWYQQTPGQGLQFLFEYFSETQRNKGNFPGRFSGRQFSNSRSEMNVSTLELGDSALYLCASRRQQETQYFGPGTRLLVL.

This chain uses TRBV19 with TRBJ2-3; 15 positions agree with TRBD2. Losses at the gene ends were 5 bases for V and 3 bases for J; bases not matched to a gene: 12. The CDR3 extends over 19 amino acids. Germline V lookup: CDR1 LNHDA, CDR2 SQIVND (reference sequence). The CDR3 bases are TGTGCCAGTAGTCAATATGGACTAGCGGGAGGGCTGAGAACAGATACGCAGTATTTT. This codes for CASSQYGLAGGLRTDTQYF.

This clone was seen a few times. V is TRBV9 and J is TRBJ1-1; D call uncertain. Germline V lookup: CDR1 SGDLS, CDR2 YYNGEE. The CDR3 contains 15 residues. Trimming stripped 0 bases from V and 0 bases from J, with 9 bases between. The CDR3 nucleotides read TGTGCCAGCAGCGTAGCGGCAGACATGAACACTGAAGCTTTCTTT. It codes for CASSVAADMNTEAFF. The variable domain in full, completed from reference TRBV9 and TRBJ1-1, reads DSGVTQTPKHLITATGQRVTLRCSPRSGDLSVYWYQQSLDQGLQFLIQYYNGEERAKGNILERFSAQQFPDLHSELNLSSLELGDSALYFCASSVAADMNTEAFFGQGTRLTVV.

The chain combines TRBV29-1 with TRBJ1-1; D remains unclear. The CDR3 is 13 amino acids. The V gene's germline CDR1 is SQVTM and CDR2 ANQGSEA. Trimming stripped 6 bases from V and 5 bases from J, with 16 bases between. The CDR3 reads CSVAGATRTEAFF. CDR3 nucleotides: TGCAGCGTGGCGGGTGCCACAAGGACTGAAGCTTTCTTT.

The chain employs TRBV27 and TRBJ2-5; the match to TRBD1 covers 10 bases. After removal of 1 base from V and 5 bases from J, the junction contained 4 bases not matched to a gene. CDR1 is MNHEY, CDR2 SMNVEV, per germline (reference sequence). CDR3 length: 15 residues. CDR3 coding DNA: TGTGCCAGCAGTTTATGGGGGGGACAGGGGGAGACCCAGTACTTC. Protein sequence: CASSLWGGQGETQYF.

The chain couples TRBV2 to TRBJ1-1; no reliable D call. With 5 bases removed from V and 0 bases from J, the gap between germline ends came to 10 bases. This CDR3 has 14 amino acids. Per the germline V gene, CDR1 is SNHLY and CDR2 is FYNNEI. The CDR3 spells CASSTTGMNTEAFF. The CDR3 DNA reads as TGTGCCAGCAGTACAACCGGGATGAACACTGAAGCTTTCTTT.

This clone was picked up a small number of times. The rearrangement joins TRBV30 to TRBJ1-4; 7 bases line up with TRBD1. Germline-derived CDR1 and CDR2 are GTSNPN and SVGIG (reference sequence). The CDR3 has 13 residues. J was trimmed by 5 bases and V by 6 bases; bases with no gene match: 6. CDR3 DNA sequence: TGTGCCTGCAACAGGGGCGGGAATGAAAAACTGTTTTTT. It translates to CACNRGGNEKLFF.

As regards this clone: The sample contains more than one DNA sequence encoding this CDR3. This chain joins TRBV15 and TRBJ1-2; 8 nucleotides agree with TRBD1. This CDR3 comprises 15 residues. V lost 4 bases and J lost 7; bases outside the gene matches: 11. The germline CDR1 and CDR2 sequences are LNHNV and YYDKDF (reference sequence). The CDR3 sequence: CATSKTLTGVSGYTF. The CDR3, as DNA: TGTGCCACCAGCAAAACCCTGACAGGGGTTAGTGGCTACACCTTC.

This clone was counted a few times. This chain links TRBV4-1 with TRBJ1-1; no definite D call. CDR3 length: 13 residues. CDR1 and CDR2 (germline): MGHRA, YSYEKL. Trimming pared 1 base from V and 4 bases from J, leaving 7 bases between. CDR3 amino acids: CASSQGPRTEAFF. The CDR3 DNA is TGCGCCAGCAGCCAAGGGCCCCGCACTGAAGCTTTCTTT.

V usage is TRBV7-3 and J usage is TRBJ2-1; TRBD2 matches at 11 bases. Trimming removed 4 bases from V and 5 bases from J; junction bases left unmatched: 4. The CDR3 length is 15 residues. Germline V lookup: CDR1 SGHTA, CDR2 FQGTGA. This chain's CDR3 is CASSWGLAADNEQFF. CDR3 nucleotide sequence: TGTGCCAGCAGCTGGGGACTAGCGGCTGACAATGAGCAGTTCTTC. Variable domain in full (rest from reference TRBV7-3 and TRBJ2-1): GAGVSQTPSNKVTEKGKYVELRCDPISGHTALYWYRQSLGQGPEFLIYFQGTGAADDSGLPNDRFFAVRPEGSVSTLKIQRTERGDSAVYLCASSWGLAADNEQFFGPGTRLTVL.

The chain has TRBV27 and TRBJ2-7, with 8 bases that match TRBD2. Germline V gives CDR1 MNHEY, CDR2 SMNVEV (reference sequence). With V trimmed by 4 bases and J by 6 bases, 11 bases remained unmatched. This CDR3 contains 15 residues. The CDR3 bases are TGTGCCAGCAGTTGGGCGGGGGGCGCATTTTTCGAGCAGTACTTC. As protein: CASSWAGGAFFEQYF.

There are a few counts of this clone. The chain combines TRBV6-6 with TRBJ1-4, with TRBD1 matching over 7 bases. Trimming removed 4 bases from V and 3 bases from J; junction bases left unmatched: 8. This CDR3 comprises 16 residues. Per the germline V gene, CDR1 is MNHNY and CDR2 is SVGAGI (reference sequence). DNA of the CDR3: TGTGCCAGCAGTTCGTCCTGGGACAGCTCTAATGAAAAACTGTTTTTT. Amino acid sequence: CASSSSWDSSNEKLFF.

This clone turned up a few times. The J gene is TRBJ1-1, the V gene TRBV30, with D maybe TRBD1 (5 bases). The CDR3 sequence is 12 residues long. The ends were cut back, 4 bases at V and 11 bases at J, with 17 bases in the middle. Germline CDR1 GTSNPN, CDR2 SVGIG (reference sequence). Here the CDR3 DNA reads TGTGCCTGGACCCCCGGGGGAAAGGTGGCTTTCTTT. Its translation is CAWTPGGKVAFF.

The chain is built from TRBV7-9 and TRBJ1-1; a weak D match, TRBD1 (6 bases). Germline lookup yields CDR1 SEHNR and CDR2 FQNEAQ (reference sequence). Trimming removed 5 bases at V and 1 base at J, with 17 bases between. The CDR3 totals 16 residues. The CDR3 nucleotides read TGTGCCAGCAGCCCCGGACGTGGACAGTCGAACACTGAAGCTTTCTTT. Amino acids: CASSPGRGQSNTEAFF.

The chain couples TRBV19 to TRBJ2-7; weak D call: TRBD2 (6 bases). The germline V gene has CDR1 LNHDA and CDR2 SQIVND (reference sequence). V lost 7 bases to trimming and J lost 4 bases, with 8 bases between them. This CDR3 has 11 residues. In nucleotides, the CDR3 is TGTGCCAGTACCGGGGGATACGAGCAGTACTTC. Protein: CASTGGYEQYF.

The chain employs TRBV9 and TRBJ2-5; TRBD2 aligns across 10 bases. Trimming at V came to 5 bases and at J to 0 bases, leaving 1 base not matched to a gene. The CDR3 covers 14 residues. Germline values: CDR1 SGDLS, CDR2 YYNGEE. CDR3 bases: TGTGCCAGCAGTGGGACTAGCGACCAAGAGACCCAGTACTTC. This gives the protein CASSGTSDQETQYF.

CDR3 coding DNA: TGTGCCAGCATTCCCCCCGGGATCACTGAAGCTTTCTTT. Translating gives CASIPPGITEAFF. This rearrangement joins TRBV6-5 to TRBJ1-1; D is uncertain. V dropped 7 bases and J dropped 4 bases, with 13 bases sitting between them. The CDR3 runs to 13 residues. The V gene's germline CDR1 is MNHEY and CDR2 SVGAGI.